This TCR beta chain was captured in a study of OX40 agonist ivuxolimab in advanced cancers. To note about this clone: The antigen remains unidentified.

Some clones are missing from TCRdb's copy, which holds only in-frame ones; the method was immunoSEQ multiplex PCR. Counted here are approximately 70,000 clones, 80% to 90% occurring once; the ten biggest clones make up roughly 3%. Study outcomes and limitations: CD8+ T cells showed, on average, more clonal expansion than CD4+ cells. There was clonal expansion of CD4+ and CD8+ blood T cells by week 6 at 0.1 to 3.0 mg/kg.

This material consisted of CD4+ or CD8+ T cells sorted from blood, taken in a trial of the OX40 agonist ivuxolimab. This sequence was found in an adult with an advanced solid tumor such as melanoma, head and neck, liver or kidney cancer.

The DNA of the CDR3 is TGTGCCAGCAGTGAAGGTTCACAGGGGCGGGGGTCACCCCTCCACTTT. It specifies CASSEGSQGRGSPLHF. The chain carries TRBV6-1 and TRBJ1-6; 7 bases line up with TRBD1. Germline CDR1 is MNHNS and CDR2 is SASEGT. The CDR3 consists of 16 residues. Unmatched junction bases numbered 10, after V lost 1 base and J lost 10 bases.